This TCR beta chain derives from a study of cytomegalovirus exposure and HLA in healthy donors. Note on this clone: Its antigen remains unknown.

Vbeta (60) and Jbeta (13) primers were used in the PCR. The protocol was immunoSEQ multiplex PCR, while the TCRdb copy is restricted to in-frame clones and leaves out a portion. The data show roughly 100,000 clones, over 60% seen once. Overall study findings and caveats: Per a prior analysis, the majority of TCR beta V segments were productive roughly 90% or roughly 30% of the time. Later on, an analysis showed TCR association rates differing by HLA locus, with DRB1 the most and HLA-C the fewest. TCR beta sequences reportedly predicted the HLA-A and HLA-B alleles of most subjects accurately.

Germline V gene sequence: CDR1 LNHDA, CDR2 SQIVND (reference sequence). Trimming took off 9 bases at V and 0 bases at J, with 16 bases between the two ends. The CDR3 totals 15 residues. This sequence was found in a male donor in good health and CMV-seropositive. V and J are TRBV19 and TRBJ2-3; maybe TRBD1 (5 bases). Sequencing was done on a sample of PBMCs. CDR3 DNA sequence: TGTGCCAGCGCTACAGGTCTAGGTAGCACAGATACGCAGTATTTT. It encodes CASATGLGSTDTQYF. Complete variable domain (other parts from reference TRBV19 and TRBJ2-3): DGGITQSPKYLFRKEGQNVTLSCEQNLNHDAMYWYRQDPGQGLRLIYYSQIVNDFQKGDIAEGYSVSREKKESFPLTVTSAQKNPTAFYLCASATGLGSTDTQYFGPGTRLTVL.